Below are 16 T cell receptor beta chains sequenced from a single sample in a study of T cell repertoires in aging, cancer and after chemotherapy. TCR beta rearrangements were amplified from peripheral blood genomic DNA. Rearranged V-D-J TRB sequences were amplified with a mixed TRB-A/B primer pool. TCRdb passed the multiplex PCR reads through MiXCR, listing each CDR3 protein once. The table lists about 11,000 distinct CDR3 sequences, roughly 29% of them singletons. The sequenced sample was blood. These TCRs come from a human donor in good health.

This clonotype was found a few times. CDR3 protein: CASSKRSYDTQYF. Written as DNA, the CDR3 is TGTGCCAGCAGCAAAAGGAGTTACGATACGCAGTATTTT. The V and J genes are TRBV7-3 and TRBJ2-3; D gene ambiguous. There are 13 residues in the CDR3. Trimming took off 5 bases at V and 6 bases at J, with 12 bases between the two ends. Germline-derived CDR1 and CDR2 are SGHTA and FQGTGA.

Within the sample, this clonotype is medium-sized. The chain uses TRBV5-6 and TRBJ2-6; 8 nucleotides match TRBD1. Germline V gene lookup returns CDR1 SGHDT and CDR2 YYEEEE. V lost 3 bases, J lost 2 bases, and 1 base stayed unmatched. This CDR3 is built from 15 residues. CDR3 sequence: CASSSTGAGANVLTF. CDR3 DNA: TGTGCCAGCAGCTCGACAGGGGCTGGGGCCAACGTCCTGACTTTC. Based on the CDR3 plus reference TRBV5-6 and TRBJ2-6, the full variable domain is DAGVTQSPTHLIKTRGQQVTLRCSPKSGHDTVSWYQQALGQGPQFIFQYYEEEERQRGNFPDRFSGHQFPNYSSELNVNALLLGDSALYLCASSSTGAGANVLTFGAGSRLTVL.

The CDR3 here is CASSLDFVADTDTQYF. The CDR3, as DNA: TGTGCCAGCAGCTTAGACTTCGTGGCTGACACAGATACGCAGTATTTT. The V and J genes are TRBV7-9 and TRBJ2-3; D not resolved. The CDR3 spans 16 residues. Trimming took off 1 base at V and 2 bases at J, with 13 bases between the two ends. In germline, CDR1 is SEHNR, CDR2 FQNEAQ (reference sequence).

This clonotype is judged medium-sized (0.01 to 0.1%). V gene TRBV6-1 combines with J gene TRBJ1-1; D is uncertain. CDR1 is MNHNS, CDR2 SASEGT, per germline. V was trimmed by 6 bases and J by 1 base, leaving 9 bases between them. CDR3 length equals 13 residues. The CDR3 bases are TGTGCCAGCAGGGGCAGCCGGAACACTGAAGCTTTCTTT. It is translated as CASRGSRNTEAFF.

This clonotype appeared a few times. The V call is TRBV15, the J call TRBJ2-3; a possible D gene is TRBD2 (5 bases). Germline V lookup: CDR1 LNHNV, CDR2 YYDKDF (reference sequence). This CDR3 is built from 15 residues. Trimming took off 2 bases at V and 3 bases at J, with 12 bases between the two ends. This CDR3 is CATSRMDFGTDTQYF. The CDR3 DNA reads as TGTGCCACCAGCAGAATGGACTTCGGTACAGATACGCAGTATTTT.

The chain is built from TRBV19 and TRBJ1-5, with a tentative D call TRBD1 (5 bases). V lost 3 bases and J 2 bases, leaving 11 bases between the germline ends. The germline V gene encodes CDR1 LNHDA and CDR2 SQIVND (reference sequence). The CDR3 loop spans 15 amino acids. The CDR3 region is CASSILPRGNQPQHF. DNA for the CDR3: TGTGCCAGTAGTATCCTCCCCAGGGGCAATCAGCCCCAGCATTTT.

The chain is built from TRBV30 and TRBJ1-4; possible D gene TRBD1, 6 bases. V lost 5 bases, J lost 2 bases, and 15 bases lay in between. Germline CDR1 reads GTSNPN; CDR2 reads SVGIG (reference sequence). The CDR3 length is 15 residues. The CDR3 DNA reads as TGTGCCTGGGGAAACAGGGTGCGGACTAATGAAAAACTGTTTTTT. This encodes CAWGNRVRTNEKLFF.

The rearrangement links TRBV5-6 to TRBJ2-3, with D possibly called TRBD1 or TRBD2 (5 bases each). CDR1 SGHDT and CDR2 YYEEEE come from the germline V gene. The CDR3 is 11 amino acids. Trimming pared 2 bases from V and 8 bases from J, leaving 6 bases between. This chain's CDR3 is CASSFGGTQYF. The CDR3 coding sequence is TGTGCCAGCAGCTTTGGGGGTACGCAGTATTTT.

This clonotype appeared a few times. The chain carries TRBV7-2 and TRBJ2-5; 9 positions agree with TRBD1. Germline V gene data show CDR1 as SGHTA and CDR2 as FQGNSA. The CDR3 totals 15 residues. V trimming: 5 bases; J trimming: 4 bases; junction bases outside the gene matches: 8. The CDR3 region is CASSRGQGRVETQYF. The CDR3, as DNA: TGTGCCAGCAGCAGGGGACAGGGTCGCGTAGAGACCCAGTACTTC.

As concerns this clonotype: The germline gene is not matched at one end of the junction; a read error may be the cause. The V call is TRBV12-3 or TRBV12-4, the J call TRBJ2-7; TRBD1 aligns across 7 bases. The length of the CDR3 is 15 residues. The CDR3 spells CSSSLRRQGAYEQYF. CDR3 in DNA: TGTTCCAGCAGTTTGAGGCGGCAGGGGGCCTACGAGCAGTACTTC.

The V call is TRBV12-3 or TRBV12-4, the J call TRBJ2-3, with D uncertain. V was clipped by 1 base and J by 5 bases, with 10 bases between them. The CDR3 totals 14 residues. CDR3 DNA: TGTGCCAGCAGTTTAGACAGCTTCCTAGATACGCAGTATTTT. Protein: CASSLDSFLDTQYF.

The chain has TRBV28 and TRBJ2-7; 7 bases fit TRBD1. Germline CDR1 and CDR2: MDHEN and SYDVKM. V shed 6 bases, J shed 6 bases, and the junction held 8 bases outside the gene matches. The CDR3 covers 13 residues. DNA of the CDR3: TGTGCCAGCAGACAGACAGGGCGGAGCGAGCAGTACTTC. Translating it yields CASRQTGRSEQYF.

This clonotype is labeled as medium-sized. The chain is built from TRBV6-5 and TRBJ1-3; the match to TRBD1 covers 8 bases. V shed 2 bases and J 5 bases; nucleotides not matched to a gene: 5. CDR3 length: 15 residues. Germline V lookup: CDR1 MNHEY, CDR2 SVGAGI. CDR3 in amino acids: CASSYGQGGRNTIYF. CDR3 in DNA: TGTGCCAGCAGTTACGGACAGGGAGGGCGAAACACCATATATTTT.

This clonotype was counted between two and nine times. V gene TRBV5-3 combines with J gene TRBJ2-7; 10 bases line up with TRBD1. TRBV5-3 is given ORF status, its function remaining uncertain. CDR3 length: 15 residues. The trim removed 4 bases at V and 5 bases at J, leaving 9 bases unmatched. CDR3 DNA: TGTGCCAGAAGCGCGGGAAGGACAGGGGGGGACGAGCAGTACTTC. Protein product: CARSAGRTGGDEQYF.

CDR3 loop: CATSRFWEEAFF. The CDR3 nucleotides are TGTGCCACCAGCAGATTTTGGGAGGAAGCTTTCTTT. V gene TRBV15 combines with J gene TRBJ1-1, with D uncertain. V was pared by 2 bases and J by 8 bases, with 9 bases between. The CDR3 spans 12 residues. The V gene's germline CDR1 is LNHNV and CDR2 YYDKDF (reference sequence).

This clonotype has a handful of counts. The V call is TRBV28, the J call TRBJ2-5, with 8 bases fitting TRBD1. Unmatched junction bases numbered 10, after V lost 6 bases and J lost 4 bases. This CDR3 is 15 amino acids long. Looked up from germline, CDR1 is MDHEN and CDR2 is SYDVKM. CDR3 DNA sequence: TGTGCCAGCAGGGCCGGGACAGGAGGCAGAGAGACCCAGTACTTC. Encoded protein: CASRAGTGGRETQYF. Combining the CDR3 with reference TRBV28 and TRBJ2-5 gives the whole variable domain DVKVTQSSRYLVKRTGEKVFLECVQDMDHENMFWYRQDPGLGLRLIYFSYDVKMKEKGDIPEGYSVSREKKERFSLILESASTNQTSMYLCASRAGTGGRETQYFGPGTRLLVL.